These T cell receptor beta chains were read from a single sample in a study of cytomegalovirus exposure and HLA in healthy donors. Libraries were prepared by immunoSEQ multiplex PCR; TCRdb keeps only in-frame clonotypes and omits some of them. The profile shows under 200,000 clones, roughly four fifths of them singletons. The material sequenced was PBMCs. These receptors were taken from a woman aged 25 to 39 in good health and CMV-seropositive. Each CDR3 is given with its conserved first and last residue. The D gene is left open where the match is weak. Part of the rows lack a size; the others show once, few, many or a class for expanded clones.

abundance: NA; d_gene: TRBD1; v_gene: TRBV27; j_gene: TRBJ1-2; CDR3aa: CASSLGQGTYGYTF; CDR3nt: TGTGCCAGCAGTTTGGGACAGGGGACCTATGGCTACACCTTC
abundance: NA; d_gene: TRBD2; v_gene: TRBV5-1; j_gene: TRBJ2-3; CDR3aa: CASSLRTSGSGADTQYF; CDR3nt: TGCGCCAGCAGCTTGCGAACTAGCGGGAGCGGAGCAGATACGCAGTATTTT
abundance: NA; d_gene: NA; v_gene: TRBV5-1; j_gene: TRBJ2-5; CDR3aa: CASRGEETQYF; CDR3nt: TGCGCCAGCAGAGGGGAAGAGACCCAGTACTTC
abundance: NA; d_gene: TRBD2; v_gene: TRBV29-1; j_gene: TRBJ2-5; CDR3aa: CSVEGFSGRQTQYF; CDR3nt: TGCAGCGTTGAAGGTTTTAGCGGGAGGCAGACCCAGTACTTC
abundance: NA; d_gene: NA; v_gene: TRBV28; j_gene: TRBJ2-3; CDR3aa: CASSPPGIGDTQYF; CDR3nt: TGTGCCAGCAGTCCACCAGGGATTGGAGATACGCAGTATTTT
abundance: NA; d_gene: NA; v_gene: TRBV29-1; j_gene: TRBJ2-1; CDR3aa: CSVSRVNEQFF; CDR3nt: TGCAGCGTTTCAAGAGTGAATGAGCAGTTCTTC
abundance: NA; d_gene: TRBD2; v_gene: TRBV15; j_gene: TRBJ2-1; CDR3aa: CATSPRAGLADNEQFF; CDR3nt: TGTGCCACCAGCCCCCGAGCGGGACTAGCGGACAATGAGCAGTTCTTC
abundance: NA; d_gene: NA; v_gene: TRBV29-1; j_gene: TRBJ2-3; CDR3aa: CSVIGGDTQYF; CDR3nt: TGCAGCGTTATAGGAGGAGATACGCAGTATTTT
abundance: NA; d_gene: TRBD1; v_gene: TRBV4-3; j_gene: TRBJ2-3; CDR3aa: CASSQDYNRGVDTQYF; CDR3nt: TGCGCCAGCAGCCAAGACTACAACAGGGGGGTTGATACGCAGTATTTT
abundance: NA; d_gene: TRBD2; v_gene: TRBV9; j_gene: TRBJ2-1; CDR3aa: CASSVVKEMSSGRGYNEQFF; CDR3nt: TGTGCCAGCAGCGTAGTTAAAGAGATGTCTAGCGGGAGGGGATACAATGAGCAGTTCTTC
abundance: once; d_gene: TRBD1; v_gene: TRBV5-4; j_gene: TRBJ1-1; CDR3aa: CASSPGTGGVMNTEAFF; CDR3nt: TGTGCCAGCAGCCCCGGGACAGGGGGCGTTATGAACACTGAAGCTTTCTTT
abundance: NA; d_gene: NA; v_gene: TRBV7-9; j_gene: TRBJ1-2; CDR3aa: CASSLVRGGYTF; CDR3nt: TGTGCCAGCAGCTTAGTCAGGGGTGGCTACACCTTC
abundance: few; d_gene: NA; v_gene: TRBV6-5; j_gene: TRBJ2-2; CDR3aa: CASSYGSTGELFF; CDR3nt: TGTGCCAGCAGTTACGGGAGCACCGGGGAGCTGTTTTTT
abundance: NA; d_gene: TRBD1; v_gene: TRBV2; j_gene: TRBJ1-4; CDR3aa: CASSPGTVNEKLFF; CDR3nt: TGTGCCAGCAGTCCCGGGACAGTTAATGAAAAACTGTTTTTT
abundance: NA; d_gene: NA; v_gene: TRBV9; j_gene: TRBJ2-7; CDR3aa: CASSPIATPSYEQYF; CDR3nt: TGTGCCAGCAGCCCGATCGCTACGCCCTCCTACGAGCAGTACTTC
abundance: NA; d_gene: TRBD2; v_gene: TRBV14; j_gene: TRBJ2-3; CDR3aa: CASSQFGLAGGSGHTQYF; CDR3nt: TGTGCCAGCAGCCAATTTGGTCTAGCGGGGGGGTCTGGACATACGCAGTATTTT
abundance: NA; d_gene: TRBD2; v_gene: TRBV11-3; j_gene: TRBJ2-1; CDR3aa: CASSWGGSYNEQFF; CDR3nt: TGTGCCAGCAGCTGGGGGGGGTCCTACAATGAGCAGTTCTTC
abundance: NA; d_gene: TRBD1; v_gene: TRBV6-5; j_gene: TRBJ1-1; CDR3aa: CASSYLDRGEAFF; CDR3nt: TGTGCCAGCAGTTACTTGGACAGGGGGGAAGCTTTCTTT
abundance: few; d_gene: TRBD1; v_gene: TRBV28; j_gene: TRBJ1-4; CDR3aa: CASGADREGEKLFF; CDR3nt: TGTGCCAGCGGAGCCGACAGGGAAGGCGAAAAACTGTTTTTT
abundance: NA; d_gene: TRBD1; v_gene: TRBV14; j_gene: TRBJ1-6; CDR3aa: CASSQTTGSNSPLHF; CDR3nt: TGTGCCAGCAGCCAGACGACAGGGTCTAATTCACCCCTCCACTTT
abundance: NA; d_gene: TRBD2; v_gene: TRBV9; j_gene: TRBJ2-5; CDR3aa: CASSAGGQETQYF; CDR3nt: TGTGCCAGCAGCGCGGGAGGGCAAGAGACCCAGTACTTC
abundance: NA; d_gene: NA; v_gene: TRBV29-1; j_gene: TRBJ1-1; CDR3aa: CSVNREVGTEAFF; CDR3nt: TGCAGCGTCAACAGGGAAGTAGGTACTGAAGCTTTCTTT
abundance: NA; d_gene: NA; v_gene: TRBV30; j_gene: TRBJ1-5; CDR3aa: CAWGRGYNQPQHF; CDR3nt: TGTGCCTGGGGGAGGGGGTACAATCAGCCCCAGCATTTT
abundance: NA; d_gene: NA; v_gene: TRBV9; j_gene: TRBJ2-1; CDR3aa: CASSVISGNEQFF; CDR3nt: TGTGCCAGCAGCGTGATTAGCGGCAATGAGCAGTTCTTC
abundance: NA; d_gene: TRBD2; v_gene: TRBV18; j_gene: TRBJ2-1; CDR3aa: CASSPGTSGSGEQFF; CDR3nt: TGTGCCAGCTCACCTGGGACTAGCGGGAGTGGTGAGCAGTTCTTC
abundance: NA; d_gene: TRBD1; v_gene: TRBV7-2; j_gene: TRBJ1-3; CDR3aa: CASNPTGGPGNTIYF; CDR3nt: TGTGCCAGCAACCCGACAGGGGGCCCTGGAAACACCATATATTTT
abundance: NA; d_gene: TRBD1; v_gene: TRBV29-1; j_gene: TRBJ2-2; CDR3aa: CSVEQGAIGELFF; CDR3nt: TGCAGCGTTGAACAGGGGGCGATCGGGGAGCTGTTTTTT
abundance: few; d_gene: NA; v_gene: TRBV19; j_gene: TRBJ1-1; CDR3aa: CASSRNRAAEAFF; CDR3nt: TGTGCCAGTAGCAGGAACAGGGCCGCGGAAGCTTTCTTT
abundance: NA; d_gene: NA; v_gene: TRBV25-1; j_gene: TRBJ2-4; CDR3aa: CASTKTGTDLKIF; CDR3nt: TGTGCCAGCACCAAGACAGGCACAGACCTAAAAATTTTC
abundance: NA; d_gene: TRBD2; v_gene: TRBV5-4; j_gene: TRBJ2-2; CDR3aa: CASSLTSGSTGELFF; CDR3nt: TGTGCCAGCAGCCTGACTAGCGGGAGCACCGGGGAGCTGTTTTTT
abundance: NA; d_gene: TRBD2; v_gene: TRBV15; j_gene: TRBJ2-4; CDR3aa: CATTPFQRGGLAKNIQYF; CDR3nt: TGTGCCACCACCCCATTCCAGCGGGGGGGCCTGGCCAAAAACATTCAGTACTTC
abundance: NA; d_gene: TRBD1; v_gene: TRBV30; j_gene: TRBJ1-1; CDR3aa: CAWMGGDRGYHTEAFF; CDR3nt: TGTGCCTGGATGGGAGGGGACAGGGGGTATCACACTGAAGCTTTCTTT
abundance: NA; d_gene: TRBD2; v_gene: TRBV4-3; j_gene: TRBJ2-5; CDR3aa: CASSPDISGSTQTQYF; CDR3nt: TGCGCCAGCAGCCCCGACATTAGCGGGAGTACCCAGACCCAGTACTTC